This T cell receptor beta chain stems from a study of blood T cells in healthy people across ages. Each donor's blood draw was 7.5 to 10 milliliters of peripheral blood. V was pared by 5 bases and J by 6 bases, with 16 bases between. CDR1 is SGHTA, CDR2 FQGNSA, per germline. This CDR3 contains 14 residues. Primers used in a second PCR of about 7 to 11 cycles were a sample-barcoded 5' primer and a J-beta primer mix. Using its own MiXCR run on the 5' RACE reads, TCRdb lists one record per CDR3 protein. The sample carries some 1,800,000 distinct CDR3 sequences, roughly 43% recorded once. Findings and caveats of the study: Possibly, changes in expanded clonotypes were confounded because donor CMV status was unknown. It was held that diversity estimates obtained from one million T cells represented underestimates.

In regard to this clonotype: The target antigen is unknown.

The rearrangement links TRBV7-2 to TRBJ1-1; D is unresolved. Sequencing input: blood. This TCR was recovered from a human donor in good health. Here the CDR3 reads CASSPTGRRAEAFF. CDR3 nucleotide sequence: TGTGCCAGCAGCCCAACGGGGAGGAGGGCTGAAGCTTTCTTT.